This T cell receptor (beta chain) originates from a study of a mutant IDH1 vaccine in newly diagnosed glioma. The method was immunoSEQ multiplex PCR; TCRdb's version includes in-frame clones alone and lacks a portion of them. The sample has around 26,000 clones; more than 75% are singletons. Comments on this clone: The target antigen is unknown.

Germline V lookup: CDR1 SQVTM, CDR2 ANQGSEA. This CDR3 is built from 11 residues. Time point defined: week 47, end of study. Vaccination comprised doses that each held 300 ug of mutant IDH1 20-mer peptide, plus topical imiquimod. Source: PBMCs, taken from a glioma patient whose treatment included an IDH1 peptide vaccine. This chain links TRBV29-1 with TRBJ1-2; D not certain. The clonotype originates from a man aged 35-49 years with glioma. Some clones in this sample may be carry-over from other donors' samples. CDR3 nucleotides: TGCACCACCTCCAGCAGCTATGGCTACACCTTC. Protein sequence: CTTSSSYGYTF.